This T cell receptor (beta chain) stems from a study of T-cell memory formation after mild COVID-19 (dated by TCRdb to about 2021). Describing the broader study: TCR sequence clusters from the two donors were found to be largely donor specific. The cohort comprised two young, previously healthy adult volunteers, one female and one male. T-cell clones expanding and contracting after mild COVID-19 in a couple of donors were tracked by longitudinal TCRalpha and TCRbeta repertoire sequencing. Results and caveats for the whole study, not just this receptor: Contracting CD4+ clones were located mainly in the CM and EM memory subsets, whereas CD8+ clones were found to be enriched in EMRA. From day 15 to 85, contracting clones showed balanced CD4/CD8 phenotypes, whereas a second wave of clones that expanded from day 15 to 37 leaned towards CD4+. SARS-CoV-2 specificity was not confirmed for the second-wave clones peaking on day 37. The detection of some responding clones in pre-infection memory suggests that pre-existing cross-reactive memory T cells joined the SARS-CoV-2 response. The study covered only two mild cases, and larger cohorts including severe cases with pre-infection samples were considered necessary.

V is reduced by 3 bases and J by 0 bases, leaving a spacing of 12 bases between them. Reading from cysteine to phenylalanine, the CDR3 counts 15 amino acids. This entry keeps only the CDR3 DNA: 45 bases, framed from base 1. The germline V gene encodes CDR1 DFQATT and CDR2 SNEGSKA (reference sequence). PBMCs were isolated by Ficoll-Paque density gradient centrifugation. These reads were obtained on an Illumina NovaSeq 6000. Using 5'RACE with constant-segment primers, TCRalpha and TCRbeta cDNA libraries were constructed, with sample barcodes and unique molecular identifiers added in the process. RNA was extracted from every sample with Trizol reagent. Amplification of the libraries took two PCR steps, and the second step added a second sample barcode plus Illumina TruSeq adapters. The libraries were sequenced on an Illumina NovaSeq using 2 x 150 bp paired-end reads. Per the source publication's procedure: With migec v1.2.7, reads were demultiplexed and then collapsed into UMI-guided consensus sequences. Using mixcr v2.1.11, UMI consensuses were aligned to TRA and TRB V and J templates and then assembled into clonotypes. Expanded or contracted clonotypes were those called significant by both edgeR and NoisET, with noise models trained on biological replicates. For edgeR calls, the thresholds were a false discovery rate-adjusted p below 0.01 and a log2 fold-change of 1. As an exploratory analysis of dynamics, max-normalized trajectories of the 1000 most abundant clonotypes were examined by PCA with hierarchical clustering. Separately sequenced CD4+ and CD8+ repertoires were used to assign the CD4 or CD8 phenotype of responding clones. Through fastp at Q25 and MiXCR, TCRdb rebuilt clones from the public reads, retaining in-frame beta chains. Entries that share a CDR3 protein sequence are merged under the most common genes and DNA. It is TCRdb's table, rather than the study itself, that gives the V and J calls and clone size. This sample gives about 350,000 distinct CDR3 sequences in total; roughly 13% of them show up just once. The ten largest account for 22% of the sample.

Remarks on this clonotype: Its antigen is not yet known. Nothing much larger sits one base from this clone, and base qualities are not available.

The TCR sequence derives from a young man who had mild COVID-19 (a few samples of this study predate the infection). The sample titles of this study are shuffled in the database, so cell type and time point are left out; the donor was told from shared clones. The chain links TRBV20-1 with TRBJ2-1, with the D gene not confidently named. The sample taken for sequencing was PBMCs or a T cell subset sorted from them (not recorded which). CDR3 loop: CSARTPTSSYNEQFF. The nucleotide sequence is given as TGCAGTGCTAGGACTCCTACGAGCTCCTACAATGAGCAGTTCTTC.